The present T cell receptor (beta chain) was sequenced within a study of T-cell reconstitution after alpha-beta-depleted transplantation in children. As to this clonotype: Its specificity is not known.

TCRbeta library construction was performed incorporating unique molecular identifiers. TCRdb reprocessed the PCR reads with MiXCR, giving one entry per CDR3 protein. The sample yields 450,000 to 600,000 distinct CDR3 sequences, 10% to 15% seen once. Trimming pared 0 bases from V and 7 bases from J, leaving 12 bases between. The V gene's germline CDR1 is SQVTM and CDR2 ANQGSEA. This CDR3 is built from 13 residues. Study-wide results and limits: Where some patients showed high TCRbeta diversity at day 60, it came from recipient T cells and thymic progenitors that had survived. By about two months after transplant, alpha-beta T cells reportedly arose from several hundred graft clones that had expanded. One year post-transplant, T-cell counts and diversity were largely derived from T cells produced anew.

The clonotype was recovered from a male patient younger than 18 who had a stem cell transplant for acute myeloid leukemia, so the T cells may come from the graft donor. The rearrangement links TRBV29-1 to TRBJ2-5; tentatively, D is TRBD2 (7 bases). This specimen consisted of PBMCs, mostly from graft donor cells, obtained 360 days after TCRalphabeta/CD19-depleted stem cell transplant. As DNA, the CDR3 is TGCAGCGTTGAAGAACCGGGGGGCCGGACCCAGTACTTC. Translated, it gives CSVEEPGGRTQYF.